This section outlines one TCR beta chain sequence together with its context. This entry belongs to a study of blood T cell repertoires in COVID-19. About the research overall: The origin of the acute and convalescent COVID-19 samples was the United States, Italy and Spain. PBMCs, B-cell-depleted T cells, or T cells were the source of the cDNA or gDNA that made up the material.

Seattle patients were enrolled while actively infected and followed longitudinally. V lost 4 bases to trimming and J lost 8 bases; unmatched junction nucleotides: 7. Per germline, CDR1 SGHRS and CDR2 YFSETQ. This CDR3 is built from 14 residues. Original data processing: Estimation of nucleated cell counts relied on the amplification of reference gene primers. Assay: immunoSEQ multiplex PCR; the TCRdb copy retains only in-frame clones and omits some. V, J and clone size derive from that table, while D and trimming were established from the DNA sequence. The table lists roughly 300,000 clones, around 85% of them singletons, with roughly 1.5% in the top ten.

V is TRBV5-1 and J is TRBJ1-4, with TRBD1 matching over 8 bases. The clonotype originates from a human donor with COVID-19, enrolled during active disease. The donor label of this sample is uncertain. The sequenced sample consisted of peripheral blood. The CDR3: CASSRGQAEEKLFF. CDR3 DNA sequence: TGCGCCAGCAGCCGGGGACAGGCGGAGGAAAAACTGTTTTTT.